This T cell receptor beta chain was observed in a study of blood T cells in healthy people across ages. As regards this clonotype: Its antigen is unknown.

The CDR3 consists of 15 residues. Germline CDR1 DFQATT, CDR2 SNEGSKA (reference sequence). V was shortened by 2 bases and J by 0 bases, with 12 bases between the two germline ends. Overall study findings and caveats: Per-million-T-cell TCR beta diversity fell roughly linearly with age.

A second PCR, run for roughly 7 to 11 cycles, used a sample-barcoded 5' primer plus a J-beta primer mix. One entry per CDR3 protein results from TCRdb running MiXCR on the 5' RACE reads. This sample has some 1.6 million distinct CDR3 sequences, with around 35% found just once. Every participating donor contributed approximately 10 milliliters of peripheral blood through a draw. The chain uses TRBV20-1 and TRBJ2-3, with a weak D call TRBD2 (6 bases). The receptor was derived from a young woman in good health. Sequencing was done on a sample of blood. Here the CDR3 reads CSARPMAGSTDTQYF. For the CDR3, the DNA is TGCAGTGCTAGACCTATGGCGGGGAGCACAGATACGCAGTATTTT.